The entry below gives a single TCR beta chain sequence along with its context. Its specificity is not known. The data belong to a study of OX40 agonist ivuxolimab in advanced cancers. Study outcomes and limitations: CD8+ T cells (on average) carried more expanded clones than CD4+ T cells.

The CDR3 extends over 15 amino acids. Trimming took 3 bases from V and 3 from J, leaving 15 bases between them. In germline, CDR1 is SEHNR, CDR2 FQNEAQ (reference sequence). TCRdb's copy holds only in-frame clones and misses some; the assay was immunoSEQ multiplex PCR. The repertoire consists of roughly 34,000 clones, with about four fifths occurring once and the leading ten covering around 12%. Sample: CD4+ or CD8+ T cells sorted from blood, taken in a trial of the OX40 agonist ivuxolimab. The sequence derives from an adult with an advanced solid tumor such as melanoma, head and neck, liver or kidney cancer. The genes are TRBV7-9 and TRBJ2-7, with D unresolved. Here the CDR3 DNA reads TGTGCCAGCAGCTTCATGCTGGGTCCCCTCTACGAGCAGTACTTC. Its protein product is CASSFMLGPLYEQYF.